These 8 T cell receptor beta chains originate from one sample sequenced in a study of T cells in Graves' hyperthyroidism and ophthalmopathy. It was RNA transcripts that yielded the amplified TCR beta CDR3 regions. The primer set for the first-round RT-PCR of the TCR CDR3 was HTBI. TCRdb fed the multiplex PCR reads into MiXCR, producing one record per CDR3 protein. Of fewer than 750,000 distinct CDR3 sequences listed, more than 14% are singletons. The sample taken for sequencing was blood. The source is a woman in her forties or fifties with Graves' ophthalmopathy.

This clonotype was counted many times. The chain recombines TRBV13 with TRBJ2-1; D may be TRBD2 (5 bases). CDR1 PRHDT and CDR2 FYEKMQ come from the germline V gene (reference sequence). Trimming pared 2 bases from V and 0 bases from J, leaving 8 bases between. The CDR3 sequence is 15 residues long. CDR3 DNA sequence: TGTGCCAGCAGCTTACTTAGCGTCTCCTACAATGAGCAGTTCTTC. This gives the protein CASSLLSVSYNEQFF.

This clonotype was observed a single time. A much bigger clone sits one base away, suggesting this may be a read error. This sequence joins TRBV6-1 and TRBJ1-1, with D possibly matching TRBD1 (5 bases). The V gene's germline CDR1 is MNHNS and CDR2 SASEGT. Trimming removed 1 base at V and 4 bases at J, with 13 bases between. CDR3 length equals 15 residues. The CDR3 protein is CASSEVRGRSTEAFF. DNA for the CDR3: TGTGCCAGCAGTGAAGTAAGGGGTAGGAGCACTGAAGCTTTCTTT.

The chain recombines TRBV6-2 or TRBV6-3 with TRBJ1-4; D gene unclear. This CDR3 spans 14 amino acids. V lost 4 bases and J lost 8, with 14 bases in between. Germline V gene sequence: CDR1 MNHEY, CDR2 SVGEGT. The CDR3 DNA sequence: TGTGCCAGCAGTTTCGCCGGGGTTTGGGAAAAACTGTTTTTT. It specifies CASSFAGVWEKLFF.

This clonotype was counted at least ten times. The V gene is TRBV7-9, the J gene TRBJ2-7; D is possibly TRBD2 (5 bases). CDR1 and CDR2 from the germline V gene are SEHNR and FQNEAQ (reference sequence). V lost 5 bases to trimming and J lost 3 bases, with 20 bases between them. The CDR3 sequence is 16 residues long. CDR3 sequence: CASSPAGNPHYYEQYF. As DNA, the CDR3 is TGTGCCAGCAGCCCCGCCGGGAACCCCCATTACTACGAGCAGTACTTC.

This clonotype was counted a few times. For the CDR3, the DNA is TGTGCCAGCAGCCAAGGGGGGCGTCCCAATTCACCCCTCCACTTT. Translating it yields CASSQGGRPNSPLHF. This rearrangement joins TRBV3-1 to TRBJ1-6, with a weak D call TRBD1 (6 bases). Trimming removed 1 base at V and 7 bases at J, with 11 bases between. Germline CDR1 is LGHDT and CDR2 is YNNKEL (reference sequence). The CDR3 totals 15 residues.

This clonotype was observed a few times. A read error may explain this, as a much larger clone is one base away. The genes are TRBV6-2 or TRBV6-3 and TRBJ2-7; D is uncertain. Germline loops: CDR1 MNHEY, CDR2 SVGEGT. The CDR3 has 17 residues. CDR3 residues: CAGSYSIGGSLPAEQYF. The CDR3 bases are TGTGCCGGCAGTTACTCGATTGGCGGCTCCTTGCCCGCCGAGCAGTACTTC.

This clonotype was counted only a few times. The chain has TRBV6-2 or TRBV6-3 and TRBJ1-4; D is unclear. The CDR3 sequence is 12 residues long. With 4 bases removed from V and 7 bases from J, the gap between germline ends came to 7 bases. Looked up from germline, CDR1 is MNHEY and CDR2 is SVGEGT. The CDR3, as DNA: TGTGCCAGCAGTTGGCGACGTGAAAAACTGTTTTTT. Encoded protein: CASSWRREKLFF.

This clonotype came up many times. V usage is TRBV20-1 and J usage is TRBJ2-7, with a weak D call TRBD2 (6 bases). V gave up 3 bases and J gave up 0 bases, with 15 bases separating them. This CDR3 has 15 residues. Germline CDR1 and CDR2: DFQATT and SNEGSKA (reference sequence). The CDR3 region is CSARGDLADSYEQYF. The CDR3 bases are TGCAGTGCTAGGGGGGATTTAGCGGACTCCTACGAGCAGTACTTC.